This T cell receptor beta chain was identified in a study of blood T cell repertoires in COVID-19. Study background: COVID-19 samples collected from the United States, Italy and Spain covered acute and convalescent phases. From T cells, B-cell-depleted T cells, or PBMCs came the material, which was cDNA or gDNA.

Study processing details: It was from reference gene primer amplification that nucleated cell counts were estimated. The data were produced by immunoSEQ multiplex PCR, yet TCRdb's version contains in-frame clones alone and is incomplete. V, J and clone size derive from that table, while D and trimming were established from the DNA sequence. The repertoire consists of around 150,000 clones, with about 93% occurring once and the leading ten covering about 4.5%. Germline loops: CDR1 SGHTA, CDR2 FQGNSA. Trimming removed 3 bases from V and 6 bases from J; junction bases left unmatched: 14. This CDR3 is 17 amino acids long.

The chain uses TRBV7-2 and TRBJ2-3, with 8 bases lining up with TRBD2. The TCR sequence derives from a woman aged 45-65 years with acute or convalescent COVID-19. The specimen sequenced was peripheral blood. In DNA, the CDR3 is TGTGCCAGCAGCTTGGGGACTGTCGGGGGGGCTATGGATACGCAGTATTTT. Amino acid sequence: CASSLGTVGGAMDTQYF.